This entry features one T cell receptor (beta chain) sequence. TCRdb's table, derived via immunoSEQ multiplex PCR, lists solely in-frame clones and lacks some. The repertoire has around 67,000 clones, over 85% of them found once; the top ten carry approximately 5.5%. The sample belongs to a study of control samples from healthy donors and cancer patients. V dropped 1 base and J dropped 3 bases, with 10 bases sitting between them. The CDR3 loop spans 15 amino acids. Germline assignment: CDR1 SGHNT and CDR2 YYREEE (reference sequence). V and J are TRBV5-4 and TRBJ2-2; either TRBD1 or TRBD2 may supply D (6 bases each). The sequence was collected from a man aged 60 to 75 with colorectal cancer. The sequenced material came from PBMCs. CDR3 coding DNA: TGTGCCAGCAGCTTGCAGGGGAGGTACACCGGGGAGCTGTTTTTT. This translates into CASSLQGRYTGELFF.